These T cell receptor beta chains were read from a single sample in a study of blood T cell repertoires in COVID-19. Sequencing used immunoSEQ multiplex PCR; TCRdb keeps in-frame clones, though not all of them. The sample holds some 130,000 clones, approximately 80% seen once. Source material: peripheral blood. These receptors originate from a man in his forties with active or convalescent COVID-19. Both conserved end residues are part of each CDR3. The D gene is left open where the match is weak. Size is omitted from some rows. Given values are once, few, many or a class for expanded clones.

d_call,v_call,j_call,clone_size,cdr3_nt,cdr3_aa
TRBD2,TRBV11-2,TRBJ2-1,.,TGTGCCAGCAGCTCCGGGACTAGCGGACTCAATGAGCAGTTCTTC,CASSSGTSGLNEQFF
.,TRBV5-1,TRBJ1-3,.,TGCGCCAGCAGCGTGCAGGGTCTGACTGGAAACACCATATATTTT,CASSVQGLTGNTIYF
TRBD1,TRBV19,TRBJ1-2,many,TGTGCCAGTAGTATGACAGGGGCTGGCTACACCTTC,CASSMTGAGYTF
.,TRBV27,TRBJ2-2,.,TGTGCCAGCAGGTGGGGGCACACCGGGGAGCTGTTTTTT,CASRWGHTGELFF
TRBD1,TRBV2,TRBJ1-4,once,TGTGCCAGCAGTGTTCCCGGGACAGGGCGTGAAAAACTGTTTTTT,CASSVPGTGREKLFF
TRBD2,TRBV3-1/TRBV3-2,TRBJ2-5,once,TGTGCCAGCAGCCTGACTAGCGGGGGACAAGAGACCCAGTACTTC,CASSLTSGGQETQYF
.,TRBV7-2,TRBJ2-3,.,TGTGCCAGCAGCTTCTTGCAGGATACGCAGTATTTT,CASSFLQDTQYF
.,TRBV4-2,TRBJ1-2,.,TGTGCCAGCAGCCAAAGACAGGTACACACCTTC,CASSQRQVHTF
.,TRBV24-1,TRBJ1-1,.,TGTGCCACCAGTGTCCCCGACCCAGGGGCTGAAGCTTTCTTT,CATSVPDPGAEAFF
.,TRBV11-1,TRBJ2-1,few,TGTGCCAGCAGCAAAACAGGGAATTACAATGAGCAGTTCTTC,CASSKTGNYNEQFF
TRBD2,TRBV9,TRBJ2-5,.,TGTGCCAGCAGCGGAACTAGCGGGGGGGCCGGGGAGACCCAGTACTTC,CASSGTSGGAGETQYF
.,TRBV19,TRBJ2-4,.,TGTGCCAGTAGTAAAAGTAACTCCGCCCAGGGCGTAGGAGCCAAAAACATTCAGTACTTC,CASSKSNSAQGVGAKNIQYF
TRBD1,TRBV7-9,TRBJ1-1,.,TGTGCCAGCAGCTTACAGGGGGCTGGGACTGAAGCTTTCTTT,CASSLQGAGTEAFF
TRBD1,TRBV25-1,TRBJ1-5,.,TGTGCCAGCAGCTCAAACACAGGGGGCTGGGAGCAGCCCCAGCATTTT,CASSSNTGGWEQPQHF
.,TRBV11-2,TRBJ2-7,.,TGTGCCAGCAGCTTAGGCGGGAACTCCTACGAGCAGTACTTC,CASSLGGNSYEQYF
.,TRBV2,TRBJ2-1,.,TGTGCCAGCAGTGAAGGCGGGGTAAATGAGCAGTTCTTC,CASSEGGVNEQFF
TRBD2,TRBV5-8,TRBJ2-1,.,TGTGCCAGCAGCCCGGGACTAGGGCGGGGTGAGCAGTTCTTC,CASSPGLGRGEQFF